The 28 T cell receptor beta chains listed next were all sequenced from one sample in a study of blood T cell repertoires in COVID-19. The data were produced by immunoSEQ multiplex PCR, yet TCRdb's version contains in-frame clones alone and is incomplete. Here the sample spans about 180,000 clones, about 82% being singletons. The specimen sequenced was PBMCs or T cells enriched from blood (not recorded which). The receptor source for this set is a woman aged 25-40 years who had recovered from COVID-19.

This chain uses TRBV25-1 with TRBJ2-3; unclear D gene. The ends were cut back, 8 bases at V and 4 bases at J, with 4 bases in the middle. From germline, CDR1 is MGHDK and CDR2 SYGVNS. This CDR3 has 10 amino acids. DNA of the CDR3: TGTGCCAGCGCAGCAGATACGCAGTATTTT. Translation gives CASAADTQYF.

V is TRBV12-3 or TRBV12-4 and J is TRBJ1-1; D gene unclear. The CDR3 covers 13 residues. V was clipped by 1 base and J by 1 base, with 4 bases between them. CDR3 nucleotide sequence: TGTGCCAGCAGTTTAGGAGCGAACACTGAAGCTTTCTTT. It codes for CASSLGANTEAFF.

The CDR3 DNA sequence: TGTGCCAGCACCGCTCCGGGGGGGCGGCGAGAGACCCAGTACTTC. Its translation: CASTAPGGRRETQYF. The V and J genes are TRBV7-2 and TRBJ2-5; 8 bases agree with TRBD2. CDR3 length: 15 amino acids. V lost 7 bases to trimming and J lost 4 bases; unmatched junction nucleotides: 11. The germline V gene has CDR1 SGHTA and CDR2 FQGNSA.

This clone was observed once. The chain uses TRBV28 and TRBJ2-7, with TRBD1 matching 7 bases. After removal of 2 bases from V and 2 bases from J, the junction contained 3 bases not matched to a gene. The CDR3 is 14 amino acids. Germline CDR1 reads MDHEN; CDR2 reads SYDVKM. The CDR3 loop is CASSLQGETYEQYF. CDR3 nucleotides: TGTGCCAGCAGTTTACAGGGGGAAACCTACGAGCAGTACTTC.

The chain joins TRBV7-9 to TRBJ2-4; 7 bases align to TRBD2. CDR3 length: 14 amino acids. The J segment lost 8 bases and the V segment lost 5 bases, leaving 9 bases of the junction unmatched. The germline V gene has CDR1 SEHNR and CDR2 FQNEAQ (reference sequence). The CDR3 sequence: CASSPRGAGDIQYF. In nucleotides, the CDR3 is TGTGCCAGCAGCCCCCGAGGTGCGGGGGACATTCAGTACTTC.

The chain joins TRBV3-1 (or the pseudogene TRBV3-2) to TRBJ2-1, with D perhaps TRBD2 (5 bases). The CDR3 length is 15 residues. The germline V gene has CDR1 LGHDT and CDR2 YNNKEL (reference sequence). Trimming pared 4 bases from V and 9 bases from J, leaving 19 bases between. This CDR3 is CASSPPGLEGSEQFF. CDR3 coding DNA: TGTGCCAGCAGCCCACCAGGCCTTGAGGGCAGTGAGCAGTTCTTC.

This chain links TRBV5-1 with TRBJ2-2, with D possibly matching TRBD2 (6 bases). The V and J ends lost 0 bases and 7 bases respectively, with 10 bases between them. This CDR3 contains 14 residues. Germline values: CDR1 SGHRS, CDR2 YFSETQ. CDR3 sequence (DNA): TGCGCCAGCAGCTTGGGTAGCGGAGGCGGGGAGCTGTTTTTT. It translates to CASSLGSGGGELFF. Using reference TRBV5-1 and TRBJ2-2 for the parts outside the CDR3, the full variable domain is KAGVTQTPRYLIKTRGQQVTLSCSPISGHRSVSWYQQTPGQGLQFLFEYFSETQRNKGNFPGRFSGRQFSNSRSEMNVSTLELGDSALYLCASSLGSGGGELFFGEGSRLTVL.

The rearrangement joins TRBV2 to TRBJ1-1; 7 bases agree with TRBD1. Germline CDR1 and CDR2: SNHLY and FYNNEI. This CDR3 spans 15 amino acids. Unmatched junction bases numbered 14, after V lost 8 bases and J lost 5 bases. CDR3 in DNA: TGTGCCAGCCAGCGAGCACGACAGGGCGGTACTGAAGCTTTCTTT. Translated, it gives CASQRARQGGTEAFF.

V is TRBV28 and J is TRBJ1-2; the D gene is possibly TRBD1 (6 bases). Germline CDR1 and CDR2: MDHEN and SYDVKM. Trimming removed 6 bases at V and 4 bases at J, with 9 bases between. The length of the CDR3 is 12 residues. Here the CDR3 DNA reads TGTGCCAGCAGGGGGGCAGTCTATGGCTACACCTTC. It translates to CASRGAVYGYTF.

The chain joins TRBV27 to TRBJ2-1; 8 nucleotides match TRBD2. The CDR3 covers 14 residues. V lost 3 bases and J lost 9; bases outside the gene matches: 7. CDR1 and CDR2 (germline): MNHEY, SMNVEV (reference sequence). The CDR3 nucleotides are TGTGCCAGCAGTTTCGCGGGAGGAGAGGGTGAGCAGTTCTTC. Its protein product is CASSFAGGEGEQFF.

This clone has only a few counts. This rearrangement joins TRBV6-5 to TRBJ2-7; 10 positions agree with TRBD1. The CDR3 spans 13 residues. Germline V gives CDR1 MNHEY, CDR2 SVGAGI. V was clipped by 4 bases and J by 12 bases; unmatched bases: 9. The CDR3 spells CASSLTGTGVLYF. CDR3 nucleotide sequence: TGTGCCAGCAGTTTAACCGGGACAGGGGTTTTGTACTTC.

This chain connects TRBV28 to TRBJ1-5; 7 bases line up with TRBD1. V lost 5 bases to trimming and J lost 2 bases; unmatched junction nucleotides: 9. The CDR3 length is 16 residues. Germline V gene lookup returns CDR1 MDHEN and CDR2 SYDVKM. Written as DNA, the CDR3 is TGTGCCAGCAGTAACTACAGGGGTGGTGGCAATCAGCCCCAGCATTTT. It encodes CASSNYRGGGNQPQHF.

This chain uses TRBV6-5 with TRBJ2-3; unclear D gene. Germline V gene lookup returns CDR1 MNHEY and CDR2 SVGAGI. V was shortened by 2 bases and J by 2 bases, with 2 bases between the two germline ends. There are 12 residues in the CDR3. The CDR3 DNA sequence: TGTGCCAGCAGTTACCTCACAGATACGCAGTATTTT. It yields the protein CASSYLTDTQYF.

The chain couples TRBV5-3 to TRBJ1-5, with TRBD1 matching 7 bases. TRBV5-3 is an open reading frame whose function is uncertain. V trimming: 3 bases; J trimming: 5 bases; junction bases outside the gene matches: 8. CDR3 length: 15 amino acids. The CDR3 spells CARSSKIQGYQPQHF. CDR3 coding DNA: TGTGCCAGAAGCTCGAAAATACAGGGGTATCAGCCCCAGCATTTT.

V usage is TRBV6-6 and J usage is TRBJ2-7, with 7 bases that match TRBD1. The V gene's germline CDR1 is MNHNY and CDR2 SVGAGI (reference sequence). The CDR3 spans 15 residues. The V segment lost 1 base and the J segment 2 bases; nucleotides outside the gene matches: 5. CDR3 DNA sequence: TGTGCCAGCAGTTACTTTCCGGGACAGACCTACGAGCAGTACTTC. Protein sequence: CASSYFPGQTYEQYF.

This clone was detected only a few times. This sequence joins TRBV5-1 and TRBJ1-2, with TRBD1 matching 9 bases. Germline CDR1 reads SGHRS; CDR2 reads YFSETQ. V was pared by 1 base and J by 9 bases, with 10 bases of the junction left unmatched. The CDR3 has 15 residues. In nucleotides, the CDR3 is TGCGCCAGCAGCTTGCCCGCGGACAGGGGTGGGCGCTACACCTTC. Protein sequence: CASSLPADRGGRYTF.

V usage is TRBV13 and J usage is TRBJ1-1; tentatively, D is TRBD1 (5 bases). The ends were cut back, 8 bases at V and 6 bases at J, with 16 bases in the middle. The CDR3 contains 13 residues. The germline V gene encodes CDR1 PRHDT and CDR2 FYEKMQ (reference sequence). CDR3 in amino acids: CASSQQGVAEAFF. The DNA of the CDR3 is TGTGCCAGCTCACAGCAGGGCGTCGCTGAAGCTTTCTTT.

The chain is built from TRBV15 and TRBJ2-7; 10 bases fit TRBD2. Germline CDR1 and CDR2: LNHNV and YYDKDF (reference sequence). The ends lost 1 base at V and 1 base at J; junction bases unmatched: 1. CDR3 size: 15 residues. DNA for the CDR3: TGTGCCACCAGCAGAGGGACTAGCGGTTCCTACGAGCAGTACTTC. Translation: CATSRGTSGSYEQYF.

This clone was seen more than once but under ten times. The chain joins TRBV2 to TRBJ1-5, with D unclear. With 8 bases removed from V and 1 base from J, the gap between germline ends came to 6 bases. The germline V gene has CDR1 SNHLY and CDR2 FYNNEI. CDR3 length: 12 residues. For the CDR3, the DNA is TGTGCCAGCCGAGAAAGCAATCAGCCCCAGCATTTT. Protein: CASRESNQPQHF.

The sample holds one count of this clone. DNA of the CDR3: TGTGCCAGCAGTACTTCAACGCCGGGACTAGCGGGGAGCTCCTACAATGAGCAGTTCTTC. Protein sequence: CASSTSTPGLAGSSYNEQFF. This rearrangement joins TRBV28 to TRBJ2-1, with TRBD2 identical over 13 bases. CDR1 is MDHEN and CDR2 is SYDVKM in the germline V gene. V trimming: 5 bases; J trimming: 0 bases; junction bases outside the gene matches: 13. The CDR3 has 20 amino acids.

This chain uses TRBV5-1 with TRBJ2-3, with 12 bases aligning to TRBD2. The trim removed 4 bases at V and 4 bases at J, leaving 10 bases unmatched. The CDR3 length is 17 residues. CDR1 and CDR2 from the germline V gene are SGHRS and YFSETQ. The CDR3 spells CASSVGTLAGGADTQYF. The CDR3 DNA sequence: TGCGCCAGCAGCGTAGGTACCCTAGCGGGAGGGGCAGATACGCAGTATTTT.

Only a few counts were recorded for this clone. V usage is TRBV5-1 and J usage is TRBJ2-5; 7 bases map to TRBD1. CDR3 length equals 17 residues. The V and J ends lost 3 bases and 2 bases, in that order; junction bases with no gene match: 13. Germline CDR1 reads SGHRS; CDR2 reads YFSETQ. This CDR3 is CASSSSNRGVEQETQYF. The DNA of the CDR3 is TGCGCCAGCAGCTCCTCAAACAGGGGCGTAGAGCAAGAGACCCAGTACTTC. Full variable domain (missing parts from reference TRBV5-1 and TRBJ2-5): KAGVTQTPRYLIKTRGQQVTLSCSPISGHRSVSWYQQTPGQGLQFLFEYFSETQRNKGNFPGRFSGRQFSNSRSEMNVSTLELGDSALYLCASSSSNRGVEQETQYFGPGTRLLVL.

This chain links TRBV18 with TRBJ2-1, with 10 bases lining up with TRBD2. V was clipped by 4 bases and J by 4 bases; unmatched bases: 4. Germline-derived CDR1 and CDR2 are KGHSH and LQKENI. This CDR3 comprises 15 residues. The CDR3 DNA follows: TGTGCCAGCTCACTGGAAGCGGGAGGGTACAATGAGCAGTTCTTC. As protein: CASSLEAGGYNEQFF. Complete variable domain (other parts from reference TRBV18 and TRBJ2-1): NAGVMQNPRHLVRRRGQEARLRCSPMKGHSHVYWYRQLPEEGLKFMVYLQKENIIDESGMPKERFSAEFPKEGPSILRIQQVVRGDSAAYFCASSLEAGGYNEQFFGPGTRLTVL.

The chain has TRBV5-1 and TRBJ2-3; 12 nucleotides match TRBD2. The trim removed 4 bases at V and 4 bases at J, leaving 7 bases unmatched. The CDR3 spans 16 residues. Per germline, CDR1 SGHRS and CDR2 YFSETQ. Here the CDR3 reads CASSREGTSGPDTQYF. The CDR3 bases are TGCGCCAGCAGCCGGGAGGGGACTAGCGGGCCAGATACGCAGTATTTT.

The chain links TRBV25-1 to TRBJ1-5; perhaps TRBD1 as D (6 bases). Trimming cost V 3 bases and J 1 base, with 16 bases left between them. CDR1 MGHDK and CDR2 SYGVNS come from the germline V gene. CDR3 length: 17 residues. CDR3: CASSDSQGRGSNQPQHF. CDR3 DNA sequence: TGTGCCAGCAGTGATAGTCAGGGGCGAGGCAGCAATCAGCCCCAGCATTTT. Full variable domain (rest looked up from reference TRBV25-1 and TRBJ1-5): EADIYQTPRYLVIGTGKKITLECSQTMGHDKMYWYQQDPGMELHLIHYSYGVNSTEKGDLSSESTVSRIRTEHFPLTLESARPSHTSQYLCASSDSQGRGSNQPQHFGDGTRLSIL.

This clone was seen more than once but under ten times. The chain has TRBV3-1 (or the pseudogene TRBV3-2) and TRBJ2-7, with 7 bases identical to TRBD1. There are 14 residues in the CDR3. The V segment lost 1 base and the J segment 5 bases; nucleotides outside the gene matches: 5. Germline loops: CDR1 LGHDT, CDR2 YNNKEL (reference sequence). The CDR3 region is CASSQAGRGNEQYF. In DNA, the CDR3 is TGTGCCAGCAGCCAAGCTGGCAGGGGGAACGAGCAGTACTTC.

This chain connects TRBV5-1 to TRBJ2-7, with TRBD2 matching 15 bases. V shed 5 bases, J shed 4 bases, and the junction held 10 bases outside the gene matches. Germline V gene sequence: CDR1 SGHRS, CDR2 YFSETQ. This CDR3 spans 17 amino acids. Here the CDR3 reads CASSRSTGTSGRYEQYF. The CDR3 DNA follows: TGCGCCAGCAGTCGTTCCACCGGGACTAGCGGGAGGTACGAGCAGTACTTC.

The rearrangement links TRBV5-4 to TRBJ1-6, with D perhaps matching TRBD1 (5 bases). Trimming removed 4 bases at V and 9 bases at J, with 14 bases between. Germline V gives CDR1 SGHNT, CDR2 YYREEE (reference sequence). CDR3 length: 14 residues. The CDR3 DNA follows: TGTGCCAGCAGCGGCGCGGGGCTGACTTCACCCCTCCACTTT. Its protein product is CASSGAGLTSPLHF.